What follows describes a single T cell receptor beta chain. Its specificity is not known. All patients were mismatch repair deficient, assessed by either PCR or immunohistochemistry. TCRs were sequenced from a few patients responding to pembrolizumab. This specimen comes from a study of PD-1 blockade in mismatch repair-deficient tumors. Whole-study context: Patients had around 11 mismatch repair-deficient cancer types and were previously treated and progressing. Study-wide results and limits: Tumor-resident clones, often absent from pretreatment blood, expanded after pembrolizumab and then contracted.

Sequencing used immunoSEQ multiplex PCR; TCRdb keeps in-frame clones, though not all of them. The sample contains about 63,000 clones, around 88% of which appear only once. Germline CDR1 is MNHNS and CDR2 is SASEGT. The V end lost 7 bases, the J end lost 1 base, and 11 bases lay between the germline ends. There are 14 residues in the CDR3. The source is an adult with mismatch repair-deficient cancer. The gene calls are TRBV6-1 and TRBJ1-5; no clear D gene. Specimen: peripheral blood, collected 52 weeks after starting pembrolizumab. CDR3 DNA sequence: TGTGCCAGCATGTCCCTCTCCAGCAATCAGCCCCAGCATTTT. It encodes CASMSLSSNQPQHF.